This TCR beta chain was identified during a study of T cells in Graves' hyperthyroidism and ophthalmopathy. Uncontrolled infection, other autoimmune disease, pregnancy or lactation barred patients from enrollment. Amplified TCR beta CDR3 regions came from RNA transcripts. Primed by the HTBI set, a first-round RT-PCR was run on the TCR CDR3. In TCRdb, the multiplex PCR reads were re-called with MiXCR into one record per CDR3 protein. The table records roughly 300,000 distinct CDR3 sequences, approximately 14% of them present only once. The study's findings and limits: Onset of ophthalmopathy came a median approximately 6.5 months after the model predicted it.

Germline CDR1 and CDR2: DFQATT and SNEGSKA (reference sequence). CDR3 length: 15 residues. There are many counts of this clonotype. The antigen remains undetermined. One junction end does not reproduce the germline sequence, and a read error may be involved. The receptor was isolated from a woman aged 25 to 39 with Graves' hyperthyroidism. The sample was blood. V usage is TRBV20-1 and J usage is TRBJ1-1; D might be TRBD1 (5 bases). CDR3 coding DNA: TGCAGTGCTAGAGAGTCTACAGCAGGGAACGCTGAAGCTTTCTTT. This codes for CSARESTAGNAEAFF.